This T cell receptor (beta chain) was retrieved from a study of T cell responses to AZD1222 COVID-19 vaccine. Germline CDR1 reads MNHNS; CDR2 reads SASEGT. This CDR3 contains 14 residues. J was trimmed by 7 bases and V by 3 bases; bases with no gene match: 8. Regarding the study as a whole: In a largely white British group with more females than males, clonal diversity was possibly underestimated. Only 5 to 7 AZD1222 recipients tested seropositive at baseline.

This table comes from immunoSEQ multiplex PCR, and its TCRdb copy is limited to in-frame clones, with some not included. The data contain fewer than 200,000 clones, around 93% of them singletons. In the case of this clone: Its cognate antigen is unknown.

This sample comprised peripheral blood, obtained on day 0 of AZD1222 vaccination. The genes are TRBV6-1 and TRBJ2-5; the match to TRBD2 covers 7 bases. This sequence was found in an adult in good health. In nucleotides, the CDR3 is TGTGCCAGCAGTGAGGGGGGGGACTTGGGGACCCAGTACTTC. Its protein is CASSEGGDLGTQYF.